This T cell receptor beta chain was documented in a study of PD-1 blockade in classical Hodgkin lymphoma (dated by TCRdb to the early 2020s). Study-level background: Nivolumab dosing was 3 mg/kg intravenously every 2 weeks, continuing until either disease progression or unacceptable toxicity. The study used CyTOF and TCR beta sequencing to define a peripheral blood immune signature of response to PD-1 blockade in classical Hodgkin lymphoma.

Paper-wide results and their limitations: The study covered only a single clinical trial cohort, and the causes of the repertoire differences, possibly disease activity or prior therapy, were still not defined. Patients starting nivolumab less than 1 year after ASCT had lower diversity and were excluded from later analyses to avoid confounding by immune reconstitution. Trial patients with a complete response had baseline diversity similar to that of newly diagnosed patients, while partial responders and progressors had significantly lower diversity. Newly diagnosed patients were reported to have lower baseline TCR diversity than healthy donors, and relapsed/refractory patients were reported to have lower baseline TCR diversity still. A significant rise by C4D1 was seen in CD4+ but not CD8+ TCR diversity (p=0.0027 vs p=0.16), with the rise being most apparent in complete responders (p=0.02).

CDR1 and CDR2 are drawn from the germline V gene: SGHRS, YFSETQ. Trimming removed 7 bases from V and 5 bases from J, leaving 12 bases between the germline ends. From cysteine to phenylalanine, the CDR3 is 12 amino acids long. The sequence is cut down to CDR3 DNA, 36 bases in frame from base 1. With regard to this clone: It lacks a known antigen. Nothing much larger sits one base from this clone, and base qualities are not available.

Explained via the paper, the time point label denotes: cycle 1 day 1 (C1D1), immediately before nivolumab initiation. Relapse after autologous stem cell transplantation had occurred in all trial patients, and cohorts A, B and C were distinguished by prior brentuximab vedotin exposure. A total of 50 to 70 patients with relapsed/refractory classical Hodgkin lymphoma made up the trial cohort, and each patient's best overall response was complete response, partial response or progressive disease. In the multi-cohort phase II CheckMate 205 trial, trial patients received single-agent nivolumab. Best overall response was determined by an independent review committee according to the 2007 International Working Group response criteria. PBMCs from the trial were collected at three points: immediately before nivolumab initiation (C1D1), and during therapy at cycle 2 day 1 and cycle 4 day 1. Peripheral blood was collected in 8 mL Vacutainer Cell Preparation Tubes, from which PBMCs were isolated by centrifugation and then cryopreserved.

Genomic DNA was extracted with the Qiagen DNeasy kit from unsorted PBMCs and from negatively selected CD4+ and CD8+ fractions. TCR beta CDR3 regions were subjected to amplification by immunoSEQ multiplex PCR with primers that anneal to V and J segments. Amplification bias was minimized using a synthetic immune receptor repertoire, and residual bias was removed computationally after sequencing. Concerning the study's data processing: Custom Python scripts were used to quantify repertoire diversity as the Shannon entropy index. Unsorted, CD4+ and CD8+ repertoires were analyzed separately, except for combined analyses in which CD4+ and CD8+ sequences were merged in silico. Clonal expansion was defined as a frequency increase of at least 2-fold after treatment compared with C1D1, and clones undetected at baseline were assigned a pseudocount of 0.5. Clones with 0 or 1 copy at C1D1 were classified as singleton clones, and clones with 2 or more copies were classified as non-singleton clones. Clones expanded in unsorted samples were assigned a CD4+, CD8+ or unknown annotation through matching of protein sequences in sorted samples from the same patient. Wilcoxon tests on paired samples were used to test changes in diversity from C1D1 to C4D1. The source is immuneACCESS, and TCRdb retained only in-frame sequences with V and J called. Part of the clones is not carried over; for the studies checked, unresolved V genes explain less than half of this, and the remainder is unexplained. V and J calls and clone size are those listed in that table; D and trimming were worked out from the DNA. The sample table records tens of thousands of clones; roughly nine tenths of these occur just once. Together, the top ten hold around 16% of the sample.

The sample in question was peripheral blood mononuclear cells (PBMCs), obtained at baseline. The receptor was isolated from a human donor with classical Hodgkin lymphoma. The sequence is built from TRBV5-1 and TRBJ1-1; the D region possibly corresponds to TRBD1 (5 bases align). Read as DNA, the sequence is TGCGCCAGCCGCAGGGAAGGGACTGAAGCTTTCTTT. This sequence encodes CASRREGTEAFF.